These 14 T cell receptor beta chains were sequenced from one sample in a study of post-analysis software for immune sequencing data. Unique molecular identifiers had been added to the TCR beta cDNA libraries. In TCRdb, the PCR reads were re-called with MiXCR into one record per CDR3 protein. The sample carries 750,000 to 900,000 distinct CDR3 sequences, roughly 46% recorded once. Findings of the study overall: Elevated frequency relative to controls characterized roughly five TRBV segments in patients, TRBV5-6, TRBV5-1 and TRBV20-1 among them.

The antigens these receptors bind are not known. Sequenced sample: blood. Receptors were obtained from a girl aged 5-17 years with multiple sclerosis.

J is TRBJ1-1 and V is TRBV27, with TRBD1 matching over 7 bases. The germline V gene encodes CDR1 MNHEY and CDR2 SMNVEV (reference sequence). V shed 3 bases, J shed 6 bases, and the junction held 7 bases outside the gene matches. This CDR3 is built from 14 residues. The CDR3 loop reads CASSFLGGGAEAFF. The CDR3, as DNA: TGTGCCAGCAGTTTCCTCGGAGGGGGCGCTGAAGCTTTCTTT.

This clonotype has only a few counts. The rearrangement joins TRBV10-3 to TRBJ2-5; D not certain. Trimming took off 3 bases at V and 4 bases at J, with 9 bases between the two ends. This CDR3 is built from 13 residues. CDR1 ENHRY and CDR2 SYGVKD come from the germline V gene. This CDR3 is CAISDGSRETQYF. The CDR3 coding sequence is TGTGCCATCAGTGATGGTAGCCGAGAGACCCAGTACTTC.

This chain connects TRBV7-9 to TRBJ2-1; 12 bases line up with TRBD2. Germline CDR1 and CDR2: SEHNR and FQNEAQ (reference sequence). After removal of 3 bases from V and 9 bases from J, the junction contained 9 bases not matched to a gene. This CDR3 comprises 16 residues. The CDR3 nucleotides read TGTGCCAGCAGCTTCCCCCCTAGCGGGAGGGCCGGTGAGCAGTTCTTC. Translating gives CASSFPPSGRAGEQFF.

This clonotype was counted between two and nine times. This CDR3 reads CASSQDRVGYEQYF. The CDR3 nucleotides read TGCGCCAGCAGCCAAGACAGGGTAGGATACGAGCAGTACTTC. V is TRBV5-1 and J is TRBJ2-1; 7 positions agree with TRBD1. The J call is in doubt because the DNA end fits TRBJ2-7 better. This CDR3 region has 14 residues. The germline V gene encodes CDR1 SGHRS and CDR2 YFSETQ.

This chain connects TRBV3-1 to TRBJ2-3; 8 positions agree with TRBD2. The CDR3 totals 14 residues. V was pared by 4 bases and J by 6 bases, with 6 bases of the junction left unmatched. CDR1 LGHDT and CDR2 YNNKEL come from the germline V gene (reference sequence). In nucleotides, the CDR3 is TGTGCCAGCAGCCTCCCGGGGGGGAGGGATACGCAGTATTTT. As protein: CASSLPGGRDTQYF.

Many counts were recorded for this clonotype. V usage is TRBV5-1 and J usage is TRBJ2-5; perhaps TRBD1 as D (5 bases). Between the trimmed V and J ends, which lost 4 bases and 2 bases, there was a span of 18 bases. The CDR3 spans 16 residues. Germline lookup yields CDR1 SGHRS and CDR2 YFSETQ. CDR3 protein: CASSPLGVVEQETQYF. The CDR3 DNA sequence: TGCGCCAGCAGCCCGCTAGGGGTTGTGGAGCAAGAGACCCAGTACTTC.

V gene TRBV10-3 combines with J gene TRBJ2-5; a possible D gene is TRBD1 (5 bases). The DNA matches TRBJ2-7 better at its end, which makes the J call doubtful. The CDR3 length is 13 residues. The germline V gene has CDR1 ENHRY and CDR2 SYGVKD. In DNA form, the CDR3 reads TGTGCCATCAGTCAGGGTTTACCCTACGAGCAGTACTTC. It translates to CAISQGLPYEQYF.

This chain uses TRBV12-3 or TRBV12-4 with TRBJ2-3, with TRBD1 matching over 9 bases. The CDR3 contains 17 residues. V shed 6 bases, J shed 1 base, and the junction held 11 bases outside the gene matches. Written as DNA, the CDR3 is TGTGCCAGCAGACCAGACAGGGGGAGCGGGGGCACAGATACGCAGTATTTT. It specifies CASRPDRGSGGTDTQYF.

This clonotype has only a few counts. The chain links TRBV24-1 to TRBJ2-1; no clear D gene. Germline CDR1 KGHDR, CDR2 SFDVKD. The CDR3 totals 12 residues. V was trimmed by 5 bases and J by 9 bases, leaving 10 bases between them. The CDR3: CATSGVGVEQFF. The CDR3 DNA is TGTGCCACCAGTGGAGTCGGTGTTGAGCAGTTCTTC.

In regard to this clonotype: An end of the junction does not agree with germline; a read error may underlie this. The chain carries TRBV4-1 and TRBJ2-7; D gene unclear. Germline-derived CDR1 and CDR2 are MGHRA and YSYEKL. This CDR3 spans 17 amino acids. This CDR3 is CAGSLDTTKVNSYEQYF. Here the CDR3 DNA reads TGCGCCGGCAGCCTCGATACTACGAAGGTTAACTCCTACGAGCAGTACTTC.

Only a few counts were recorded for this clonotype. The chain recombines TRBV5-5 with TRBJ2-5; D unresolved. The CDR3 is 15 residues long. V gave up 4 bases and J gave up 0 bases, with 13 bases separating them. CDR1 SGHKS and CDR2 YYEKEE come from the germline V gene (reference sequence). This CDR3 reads CASSPADAYQETQYF. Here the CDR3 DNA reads TGTGCCAGCAGCCCGGCGGACGCCTACCAAGAGACCCAGTACTTC.

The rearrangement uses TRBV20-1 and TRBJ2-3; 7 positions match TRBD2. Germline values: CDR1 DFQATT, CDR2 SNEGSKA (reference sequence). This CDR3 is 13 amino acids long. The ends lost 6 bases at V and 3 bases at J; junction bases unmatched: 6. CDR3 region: CSALPGGTDTQYF. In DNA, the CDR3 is TGCAGTGCACTTCCGGGGGGTACAGATACGCAGTATTTT.

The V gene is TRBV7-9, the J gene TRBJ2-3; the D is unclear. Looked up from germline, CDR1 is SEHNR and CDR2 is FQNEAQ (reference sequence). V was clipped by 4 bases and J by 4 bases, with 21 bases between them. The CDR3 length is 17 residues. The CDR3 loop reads CASSWATDVWVADTQYF. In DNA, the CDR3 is TGTGCCAGCAGCTGGGCCACGGATGTGTGGGTTGCAGATACGCAGTATTTT.

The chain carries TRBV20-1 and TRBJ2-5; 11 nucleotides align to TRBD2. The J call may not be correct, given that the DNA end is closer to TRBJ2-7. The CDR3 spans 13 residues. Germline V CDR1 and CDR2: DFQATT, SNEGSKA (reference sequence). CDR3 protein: CSASLLAGGEQYF. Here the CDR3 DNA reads TGCAGTGCTAGCCTTCTAGCGGGAGGCGAGCAGTACTTC.